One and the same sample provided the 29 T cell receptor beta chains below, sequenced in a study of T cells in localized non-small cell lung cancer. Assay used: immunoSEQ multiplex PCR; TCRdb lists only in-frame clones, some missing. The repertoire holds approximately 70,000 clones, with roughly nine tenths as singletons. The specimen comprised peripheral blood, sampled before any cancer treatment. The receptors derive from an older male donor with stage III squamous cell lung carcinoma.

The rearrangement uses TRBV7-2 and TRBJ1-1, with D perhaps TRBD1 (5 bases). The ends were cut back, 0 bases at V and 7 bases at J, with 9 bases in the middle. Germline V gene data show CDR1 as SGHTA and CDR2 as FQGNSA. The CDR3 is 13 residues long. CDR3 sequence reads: CASSLALTVEAFF. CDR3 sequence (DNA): TGTGCCAGCAGCTTAGCCCTGACAGTTGAAGCTTTCTTT.

The DNA of the CDR3 is TGTGCCAGCAGCTTATCGGGCCTAGCCCTTCCTCATAGCTCCTACAATGAGCAGTTCTTC. Protein: CASSLSGLALPHSSYNEQFF. This sequence joins TRBV7-3 and TRBJ2-1; maybe TRBD2 (5 bases). The CDR3 spans 20 residues. The ends were cut back, 2 bases at V and 0 bases at J, with 23 bases in the middle. Germline V gene sequence: CDR1 SGHTA, CDR2 FQGTGA.

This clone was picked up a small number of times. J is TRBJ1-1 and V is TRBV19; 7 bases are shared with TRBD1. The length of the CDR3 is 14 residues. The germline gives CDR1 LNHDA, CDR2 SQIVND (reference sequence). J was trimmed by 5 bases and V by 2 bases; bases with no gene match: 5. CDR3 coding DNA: TGTGCCAGTAGTATAACCAGGGGGAAAACTGAAGCTTTCTTT. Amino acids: CASSITRGKTEAFF.

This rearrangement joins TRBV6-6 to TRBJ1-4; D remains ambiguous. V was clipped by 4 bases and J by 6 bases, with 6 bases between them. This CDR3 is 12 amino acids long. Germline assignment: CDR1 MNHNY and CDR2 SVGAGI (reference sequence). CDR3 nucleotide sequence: TGTGCCAGCAGTTGGGAGTATGAAAAACTGTTTTTT. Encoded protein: CASSWEYEKLFF.

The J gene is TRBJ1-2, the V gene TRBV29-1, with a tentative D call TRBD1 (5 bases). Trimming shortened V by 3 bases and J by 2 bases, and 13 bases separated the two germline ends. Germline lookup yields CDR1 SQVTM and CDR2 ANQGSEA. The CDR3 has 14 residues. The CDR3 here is CSVDKRQTNYGYTF. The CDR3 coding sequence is TGCAGCGTTGACAAACGACAGACAAACTATGGCTACACCTTC.

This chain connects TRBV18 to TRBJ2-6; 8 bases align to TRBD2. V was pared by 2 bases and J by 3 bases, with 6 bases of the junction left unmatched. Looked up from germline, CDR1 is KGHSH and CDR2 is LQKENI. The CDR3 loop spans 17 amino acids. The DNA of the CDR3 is TGTGCCAGCTCACCAGGAGCGGGGGCGCTTGGGGCCAACGTCCTGACTTTC. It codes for CASSPGAGALGANVLTF. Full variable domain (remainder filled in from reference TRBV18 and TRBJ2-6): NAGVMQNPRHLVRRRGQEARLRCSPMKGHSHVYWYRQLPEEGLKFMVYLQKENIIDESGMPKERFSAEFPKEGPSILRIQQVVRGDSAAYFCASSPGAGALGANVLTFGAGSRLTVL.

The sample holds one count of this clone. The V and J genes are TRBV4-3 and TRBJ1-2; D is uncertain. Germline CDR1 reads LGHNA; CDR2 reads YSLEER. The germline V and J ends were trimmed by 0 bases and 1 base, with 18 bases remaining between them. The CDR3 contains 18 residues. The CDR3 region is CASSQDPPGTTINYGYTF. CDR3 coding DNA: TGCGCCAGCAGCCAAGATCCTCCCGGAACAACGATTAACTATGGCTACACCTTC.

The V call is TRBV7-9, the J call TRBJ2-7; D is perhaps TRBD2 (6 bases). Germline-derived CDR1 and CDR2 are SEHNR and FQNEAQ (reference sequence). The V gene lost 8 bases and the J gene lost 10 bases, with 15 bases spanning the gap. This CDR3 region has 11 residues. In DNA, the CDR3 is TGTGCCAGCCGGGGAGGAGCAGGACAGTACTTC. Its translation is CASRGGAGQYF.

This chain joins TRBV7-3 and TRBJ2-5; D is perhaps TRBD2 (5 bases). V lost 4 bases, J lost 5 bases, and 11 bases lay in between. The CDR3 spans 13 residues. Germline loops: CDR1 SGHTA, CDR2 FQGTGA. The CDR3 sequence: CASSSARGETQYF. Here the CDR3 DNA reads TGTGCCAGCAGCTCGGCAAGAGGGGAGACCCAGTACTTC.

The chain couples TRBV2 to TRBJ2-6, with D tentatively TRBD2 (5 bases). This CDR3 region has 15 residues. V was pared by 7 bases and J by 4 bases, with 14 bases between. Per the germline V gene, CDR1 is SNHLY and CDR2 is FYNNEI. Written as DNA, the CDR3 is TGTGCCAGCACCCAACGGGGAACCGGGGCCAACGTCCTGACTTTC. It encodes CASTQRGTGANVLTF.

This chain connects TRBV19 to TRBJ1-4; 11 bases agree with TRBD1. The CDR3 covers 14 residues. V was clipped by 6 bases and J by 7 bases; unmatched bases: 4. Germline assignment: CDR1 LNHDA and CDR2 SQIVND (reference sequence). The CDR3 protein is CASSQGTGGEKLFF. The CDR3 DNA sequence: TGTGCCAGTAGCCAAGGGACAGGGGGTGAAAAACTGTTTTTT.

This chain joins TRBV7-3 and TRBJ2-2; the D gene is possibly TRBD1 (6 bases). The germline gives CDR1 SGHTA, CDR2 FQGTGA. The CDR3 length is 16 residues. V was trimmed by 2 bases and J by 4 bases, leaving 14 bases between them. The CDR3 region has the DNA TGTGCCAGCAGCTTAGGGGCTAGCAGGGGCACCGGGGAGCTGTTTTTT. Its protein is CASSLGASRGTGELFF.

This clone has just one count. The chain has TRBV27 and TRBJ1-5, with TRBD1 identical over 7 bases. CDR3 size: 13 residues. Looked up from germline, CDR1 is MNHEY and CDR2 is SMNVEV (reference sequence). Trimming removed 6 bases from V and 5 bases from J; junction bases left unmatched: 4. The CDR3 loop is CASRKQGDQPQHF. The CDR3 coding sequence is TGTGCCAGCAGGAAGCAGGGGGATCAGCCCCAGCATTTT.

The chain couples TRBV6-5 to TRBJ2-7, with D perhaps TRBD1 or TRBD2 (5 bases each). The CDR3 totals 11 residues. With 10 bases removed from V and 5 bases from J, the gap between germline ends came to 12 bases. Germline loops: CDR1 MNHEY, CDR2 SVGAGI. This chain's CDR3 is CAMGETNEQYV. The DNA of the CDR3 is TGTGCCATGGGGGAAACCAACGAGCAGTACGTC.

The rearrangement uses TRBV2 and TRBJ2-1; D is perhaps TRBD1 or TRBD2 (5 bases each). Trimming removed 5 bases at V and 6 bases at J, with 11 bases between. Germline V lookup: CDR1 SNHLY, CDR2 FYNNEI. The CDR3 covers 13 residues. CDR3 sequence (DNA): TGTGCCAGCAGTAGGGACCACAGCAATGAGCAGTTCTTC. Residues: CASSRDHSNEQFF.

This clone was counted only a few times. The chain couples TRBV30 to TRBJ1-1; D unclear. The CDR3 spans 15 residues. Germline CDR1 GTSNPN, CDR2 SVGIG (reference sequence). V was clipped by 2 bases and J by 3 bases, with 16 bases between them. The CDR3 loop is CAWSPLVSMDTEAFF. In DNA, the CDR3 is TGTGCCTGGAGTCCCCTAGTGTCGATGGACACTGAAGCTTTCTTT.

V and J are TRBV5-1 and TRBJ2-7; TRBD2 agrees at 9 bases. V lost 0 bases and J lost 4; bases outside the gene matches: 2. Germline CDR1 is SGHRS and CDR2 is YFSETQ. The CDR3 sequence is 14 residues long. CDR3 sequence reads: CASSLGGGVYEQYF. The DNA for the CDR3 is TGCGCCAGCAGCTTGGGCGGGGGGGTTTACGAGCAGTACTTC.

The CDR3 sequence: CASTPRRLHTDTQYF. CDR3 sequence (DNA): TGTGCCAGCACCCCGCGCAGGCTACACACAGATACGCAGTATTTT. The rearrangement joins TRBV7-2 to TRBJ2-3; D not resolved. Between the trimmed V and J ends, which lost 7 bases and 2 bases, there was a span of 16 bases. From germline, CDR1 is SGHTA and CDR2 FQGNSA. There are 15 residues in the CDR3.

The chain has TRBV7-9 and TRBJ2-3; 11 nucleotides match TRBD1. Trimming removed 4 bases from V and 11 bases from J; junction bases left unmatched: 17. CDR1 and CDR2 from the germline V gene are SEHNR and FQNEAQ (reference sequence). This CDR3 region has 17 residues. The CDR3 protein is CASSSYPGTGGARVQYF. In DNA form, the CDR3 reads TGTGCCAGCAGCTCCTACCCCGGGACAGGGGGGGCCCGGGTGCAGTATTTT.

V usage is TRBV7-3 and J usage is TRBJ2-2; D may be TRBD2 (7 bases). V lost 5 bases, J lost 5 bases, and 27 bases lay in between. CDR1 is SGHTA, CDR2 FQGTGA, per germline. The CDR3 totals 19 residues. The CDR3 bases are TGTGCCAGCAGCGCTCTGGCATTGGCGGGGGCCAAGAGGACCGGGGAGCTGTTTTTT. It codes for CASSALALAGAKRTGELFF.

CDR3 residues: CASSKPRDGNTIYF. The CDR3 DNA reads as TGTGCCAGCAGCAAGCCCCGGGATGGAAACACCATATATTTT. This chain joins TRBV21-1 and TRBJ1-3. TRBV21-1 is assigned pseudogene status. The CDR3 sequence is 14 residues long.

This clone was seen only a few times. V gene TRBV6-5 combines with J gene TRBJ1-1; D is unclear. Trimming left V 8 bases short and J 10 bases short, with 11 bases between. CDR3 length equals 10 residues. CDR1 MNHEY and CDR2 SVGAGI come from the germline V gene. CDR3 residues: CASWEKRAFF. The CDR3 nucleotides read TGTGCCAGCTGGGAGAAGAGAGCTTTCTTT.

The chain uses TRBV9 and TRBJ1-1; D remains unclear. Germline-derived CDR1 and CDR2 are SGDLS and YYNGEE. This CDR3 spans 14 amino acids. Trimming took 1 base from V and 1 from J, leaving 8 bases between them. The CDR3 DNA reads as TGTGCCAGCAGCGTAAGTATAGGGAACACTGAAGCTTTCTTT. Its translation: CASSVSIGNTEAFF.

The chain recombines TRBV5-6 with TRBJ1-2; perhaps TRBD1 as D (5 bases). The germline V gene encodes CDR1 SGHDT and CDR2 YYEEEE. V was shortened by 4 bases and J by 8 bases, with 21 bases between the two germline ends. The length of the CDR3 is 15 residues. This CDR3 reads CASSPGFGGLLGYTF. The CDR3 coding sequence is TGTGCCAGCAGCCCCGGCTTCGGGGGTCTCTTGGGCTACACCTTC.

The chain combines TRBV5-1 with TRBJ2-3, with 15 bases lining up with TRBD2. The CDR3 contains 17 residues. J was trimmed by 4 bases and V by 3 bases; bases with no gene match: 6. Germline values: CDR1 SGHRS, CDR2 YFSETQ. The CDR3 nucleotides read TGCGCCAGCAGCTCCGGACTAGCGGGGGGGCCTGCAGATACGCAGTATTTT. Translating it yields CASSSGLAGGPADTQYF.

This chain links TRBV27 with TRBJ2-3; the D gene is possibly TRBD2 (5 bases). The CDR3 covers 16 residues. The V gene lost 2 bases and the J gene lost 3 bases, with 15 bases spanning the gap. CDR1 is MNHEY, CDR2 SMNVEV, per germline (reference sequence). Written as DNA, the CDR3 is TGTGCCAGCAGTTTACGCACTAGTACGGGGACAGATACGCAGTATTTT. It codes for CASSLRTSTGTDTQYF.

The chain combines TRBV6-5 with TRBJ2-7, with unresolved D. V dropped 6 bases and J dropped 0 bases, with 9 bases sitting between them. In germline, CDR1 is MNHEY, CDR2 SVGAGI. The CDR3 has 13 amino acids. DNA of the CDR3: TGTGCCAGCAGGTTGTCGAGCTCCTACGAGCAGTACGTC. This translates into CASRLSSSYEQYV.

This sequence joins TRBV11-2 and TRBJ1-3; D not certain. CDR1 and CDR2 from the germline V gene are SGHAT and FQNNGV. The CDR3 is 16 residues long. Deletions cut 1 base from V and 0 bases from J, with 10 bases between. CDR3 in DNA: TGTGCCAGCAGCTTAGGCGTGCTCAACTCTGGAAACACCATATATTTT. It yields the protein CASSLGVLNSGNTIYF.

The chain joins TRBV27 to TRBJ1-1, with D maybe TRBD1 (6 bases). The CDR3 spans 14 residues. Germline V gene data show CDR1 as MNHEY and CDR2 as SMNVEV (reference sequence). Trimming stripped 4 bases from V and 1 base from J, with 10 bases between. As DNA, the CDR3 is TGTGCCAGCAGTTCGGGGGCATCGAACACTGAAGCTTTCTTT. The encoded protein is CASSSGASNTEAFF.